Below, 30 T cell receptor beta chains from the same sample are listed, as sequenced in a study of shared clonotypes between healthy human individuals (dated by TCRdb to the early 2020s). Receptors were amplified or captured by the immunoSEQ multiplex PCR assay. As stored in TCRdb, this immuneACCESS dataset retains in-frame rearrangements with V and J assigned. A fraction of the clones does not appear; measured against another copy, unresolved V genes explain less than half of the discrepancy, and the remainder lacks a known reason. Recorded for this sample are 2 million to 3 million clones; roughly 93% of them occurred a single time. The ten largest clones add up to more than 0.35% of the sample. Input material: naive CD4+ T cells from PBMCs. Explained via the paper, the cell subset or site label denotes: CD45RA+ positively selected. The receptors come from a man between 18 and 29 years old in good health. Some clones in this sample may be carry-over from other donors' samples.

In nucleotides, the CDR3 is TGTGCCAGCAGTGGGCTAGCGGATAGCACAGATACGCAGTATTTT. This translates into CASSGLADSTDTQYF. The V call is TRBV6-1, the J call TRBJ2-3; TRBD2 matches 7 bases. After removal of 4 bases from V and 0 bases from J, the junction contained 4 bases not matched to a gene. Germline V CDR1 and CDR2: MNHNS, SASEGT. This CDR3 has 15 residues.

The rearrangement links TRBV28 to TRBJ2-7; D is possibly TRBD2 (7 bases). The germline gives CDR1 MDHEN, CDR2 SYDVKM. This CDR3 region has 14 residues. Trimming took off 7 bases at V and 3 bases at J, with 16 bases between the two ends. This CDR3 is CASTLGGGGYEQYF. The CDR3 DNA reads TGTGCCAGCACCCTTGGAGGGGGGGGCTACGAGCAGTACTTC.

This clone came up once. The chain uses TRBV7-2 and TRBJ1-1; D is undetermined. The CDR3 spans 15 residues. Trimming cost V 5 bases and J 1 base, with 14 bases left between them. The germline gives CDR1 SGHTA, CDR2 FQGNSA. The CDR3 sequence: CASSLQKGRNTEAFF. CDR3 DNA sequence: TGTGCCAGCAGCCTTCAAAAAGGCAGGAACACTGAAGCTTTCTTT.

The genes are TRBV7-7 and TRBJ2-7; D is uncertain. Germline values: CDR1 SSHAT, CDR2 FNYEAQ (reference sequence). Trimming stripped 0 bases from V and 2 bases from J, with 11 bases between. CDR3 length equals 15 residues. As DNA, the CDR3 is TGTGCCAGCAGCTTAGCCGCTGGGAACCCCTACGAGCAGTACTTC. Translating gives CASSLAAGNPYEQYF.

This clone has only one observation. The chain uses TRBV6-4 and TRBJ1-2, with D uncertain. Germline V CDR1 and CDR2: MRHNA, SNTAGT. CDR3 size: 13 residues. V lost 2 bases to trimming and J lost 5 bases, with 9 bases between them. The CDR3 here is CASSDGTLYGYTF. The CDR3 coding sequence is TGTGCCAGCAGTGACGGAACTCTTTATGGCTACACCTTC.

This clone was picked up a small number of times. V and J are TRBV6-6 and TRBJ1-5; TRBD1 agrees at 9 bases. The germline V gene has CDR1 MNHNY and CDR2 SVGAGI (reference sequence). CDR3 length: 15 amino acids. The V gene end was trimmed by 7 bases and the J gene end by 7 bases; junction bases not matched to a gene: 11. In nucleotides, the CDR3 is TGTGCCAGCATTCCAGGACAGGGGCGGGAACAGCCCCAGCATTTT. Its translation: CASIPGQGREQPQHF.

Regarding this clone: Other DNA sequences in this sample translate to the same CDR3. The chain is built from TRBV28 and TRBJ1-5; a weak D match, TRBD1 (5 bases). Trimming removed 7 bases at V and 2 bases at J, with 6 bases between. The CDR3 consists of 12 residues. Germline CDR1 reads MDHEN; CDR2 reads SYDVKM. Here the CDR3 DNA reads TGTGCCAGCATGACAGGCAATCAGCCCCAGCATTTT. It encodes CASMTGNQPQHF.

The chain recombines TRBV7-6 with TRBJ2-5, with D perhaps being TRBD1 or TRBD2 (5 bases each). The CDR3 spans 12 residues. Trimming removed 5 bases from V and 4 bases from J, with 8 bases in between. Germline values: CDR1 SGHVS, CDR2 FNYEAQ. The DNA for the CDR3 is TGTGCCAGCAGCGCGAGGGGAGAGACCCAGTACTTC. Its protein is CASSARGETQYF.

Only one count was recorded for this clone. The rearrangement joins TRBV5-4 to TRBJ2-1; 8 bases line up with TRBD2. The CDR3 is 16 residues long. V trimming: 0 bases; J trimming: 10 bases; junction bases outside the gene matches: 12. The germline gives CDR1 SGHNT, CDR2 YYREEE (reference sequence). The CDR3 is CASSLGTSRRSIEQFF. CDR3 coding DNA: TGTGCCAGCAGCTTGGGGACTAGCAGACGCTCAATAGAGCAGTTCTTC.

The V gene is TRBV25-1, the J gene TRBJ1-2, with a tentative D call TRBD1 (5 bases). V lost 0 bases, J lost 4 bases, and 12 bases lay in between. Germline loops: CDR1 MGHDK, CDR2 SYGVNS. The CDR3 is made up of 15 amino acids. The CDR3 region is CASSEYLGTSYGYTF. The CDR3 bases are TGTGCCAGCAGTGAATATTTAGGGACTTCCTATGGCTACACCTTC.

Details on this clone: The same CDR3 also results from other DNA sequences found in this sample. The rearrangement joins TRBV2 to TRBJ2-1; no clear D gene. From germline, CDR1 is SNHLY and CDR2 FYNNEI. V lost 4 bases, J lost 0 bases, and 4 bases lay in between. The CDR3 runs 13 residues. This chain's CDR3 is CASSAGSYNEQFF. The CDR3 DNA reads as TGTGCCAGCAGTGCGGGCTCCTACAATGAGCAGTTCTTC.

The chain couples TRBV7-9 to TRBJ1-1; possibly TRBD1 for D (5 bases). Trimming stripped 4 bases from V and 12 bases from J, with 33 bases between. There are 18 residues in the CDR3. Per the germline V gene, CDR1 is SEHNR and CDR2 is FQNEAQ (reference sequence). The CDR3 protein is CASSSLQGKGPQVGATFF. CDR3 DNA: TGTGCCAGCAGCTCCCTCCAGGGAAAGGGGCCCCAGGTAGGGGCAACTTTCTTT.

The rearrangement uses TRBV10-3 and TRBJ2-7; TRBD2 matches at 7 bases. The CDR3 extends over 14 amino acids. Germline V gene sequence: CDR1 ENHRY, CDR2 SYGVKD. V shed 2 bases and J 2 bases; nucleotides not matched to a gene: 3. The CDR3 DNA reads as TGTGCCATCAGTGAGAGGCGGGGGACCTACGAGCAGTACTTC. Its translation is CAISERRGTYEQYF.

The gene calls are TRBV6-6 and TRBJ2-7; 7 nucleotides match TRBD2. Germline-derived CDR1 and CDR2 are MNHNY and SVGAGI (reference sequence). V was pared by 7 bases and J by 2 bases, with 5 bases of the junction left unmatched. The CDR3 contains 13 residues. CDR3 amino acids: CASKSGNPYEQYF. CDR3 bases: TGTGCCAGCAAAAGCGGGAACCCCTACGAGCAGTACTTC.

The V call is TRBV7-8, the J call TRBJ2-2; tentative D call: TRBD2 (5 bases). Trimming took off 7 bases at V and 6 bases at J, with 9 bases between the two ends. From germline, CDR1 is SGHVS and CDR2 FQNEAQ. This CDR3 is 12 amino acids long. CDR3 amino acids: CASTMRAGELFF. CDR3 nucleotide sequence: TGTGCCAGCACTATGAGGGCCGGGGAGCTGTTTTTT.

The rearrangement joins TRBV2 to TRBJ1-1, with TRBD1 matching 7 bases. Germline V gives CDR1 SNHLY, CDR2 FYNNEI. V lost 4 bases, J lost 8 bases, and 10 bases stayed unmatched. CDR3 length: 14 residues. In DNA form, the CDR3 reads TGTGCCAGCAGTGGGCTCGGGACAGAGCTAGAAGCTTTCTTT. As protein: CASSGLGTELEAFF.

The CDR3 here is CASRPRDRGLANTGELFF. Written as DNA, the CDR3 is TGTGCCAGCAGGCCCCGCGACAGGGGATTAGCGAACACCGGGGAGCTGTTTTTT. This rearrangement joins TRBV27 to TRBJ2-2; TRBD1 matches at 8 bases. Germline V CDR1 and CDR2: MNHEY, SMNVEV (reference sequence). CDR3 size: 18 residues. The J segment lost 0 bases and the V segment lost 6 bases, leaving 12 bases of the junction unmatched.

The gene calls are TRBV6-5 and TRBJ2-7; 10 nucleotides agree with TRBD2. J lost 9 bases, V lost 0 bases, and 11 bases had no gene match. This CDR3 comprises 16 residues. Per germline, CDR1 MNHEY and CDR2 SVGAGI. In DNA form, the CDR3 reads TGTGCCAGCAGTTACTCTTCGGCTAGCGGGAGAAGTGCGCAGTACTTC. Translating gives CASSYSSASGRSAQYF.

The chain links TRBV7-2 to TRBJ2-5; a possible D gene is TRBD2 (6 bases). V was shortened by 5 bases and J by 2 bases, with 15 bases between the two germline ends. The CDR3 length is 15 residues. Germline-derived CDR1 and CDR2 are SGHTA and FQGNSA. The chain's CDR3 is CASSLERGAQETQYF. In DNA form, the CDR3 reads TGTGCCAGCAGCCTTGAACGCGGGGCACAAGAGACCCAGTACTTC.

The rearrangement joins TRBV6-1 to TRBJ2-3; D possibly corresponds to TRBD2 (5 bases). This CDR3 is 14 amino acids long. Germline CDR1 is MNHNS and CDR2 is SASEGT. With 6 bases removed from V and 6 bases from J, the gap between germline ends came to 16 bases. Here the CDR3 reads CASSPGGSEDTQYF. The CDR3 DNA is TGTGCCAGCAGCCCCGGTGGGAGTGAGGATACGCAGTATTTT.

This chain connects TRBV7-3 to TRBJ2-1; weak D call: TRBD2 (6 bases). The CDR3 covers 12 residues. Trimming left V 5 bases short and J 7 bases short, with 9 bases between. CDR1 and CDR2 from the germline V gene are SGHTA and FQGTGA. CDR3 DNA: TGTGCCAGCAGCGAGGGGAGGAATGAGCAGTTCTTC. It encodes CASSEGRNEQFF.

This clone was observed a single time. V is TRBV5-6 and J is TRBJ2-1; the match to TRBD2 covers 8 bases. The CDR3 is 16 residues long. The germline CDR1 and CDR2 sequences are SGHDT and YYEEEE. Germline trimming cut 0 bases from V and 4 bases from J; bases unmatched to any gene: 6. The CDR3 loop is CASSLDGGRRYNEQFF. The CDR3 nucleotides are TGTGCCAGCAGCTTGGATGGCGGGAGGAGGTACAATGAGCAGTTCTTC.

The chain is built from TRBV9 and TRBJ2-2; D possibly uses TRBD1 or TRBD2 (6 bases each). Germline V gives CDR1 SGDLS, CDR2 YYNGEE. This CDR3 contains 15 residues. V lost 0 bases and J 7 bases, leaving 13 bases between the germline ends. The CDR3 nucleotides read TGTGCCAGCAGCGTAGGCGGGACCAGGGGCGGGGAGCTGTTTTTT. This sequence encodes CASSVGGTRGGELFF.

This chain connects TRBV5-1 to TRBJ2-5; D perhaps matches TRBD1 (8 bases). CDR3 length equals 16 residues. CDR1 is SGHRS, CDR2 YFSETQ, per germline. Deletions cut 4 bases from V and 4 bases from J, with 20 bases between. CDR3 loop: CASSVQGGRPIETQYF. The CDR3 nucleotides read TGCGCCAGCAGCGTACAGGGGGGGCGGCCTATAGAGACCCAGTACTTC.

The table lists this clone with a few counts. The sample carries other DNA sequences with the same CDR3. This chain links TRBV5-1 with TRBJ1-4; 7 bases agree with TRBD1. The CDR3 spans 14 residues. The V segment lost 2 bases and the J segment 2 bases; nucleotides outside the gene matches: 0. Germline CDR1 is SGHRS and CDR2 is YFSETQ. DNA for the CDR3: TGCGCCAGCAGCTTACAGGGGACTAATGAAAAACTGTTTTTT. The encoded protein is CASSLQGTNEKLFF.

The CDR3: CASSQPTGHRWFF. The CDR3 nucleotides are TGTGCCAGCAGTCAACCGACAGGGCATCGGTGGTTCTTC. The J gene is TRBJ2-1, the V gene TRBV27; TRBD1 agrees at 7 bases. Germline CDR1 and CDR2: MNHEY and SMNVEV (reference sequence). The ends lost 5 bases at V and 15 bases at J; junction bases unmatched: 13. CDR3 size: 13 residues.

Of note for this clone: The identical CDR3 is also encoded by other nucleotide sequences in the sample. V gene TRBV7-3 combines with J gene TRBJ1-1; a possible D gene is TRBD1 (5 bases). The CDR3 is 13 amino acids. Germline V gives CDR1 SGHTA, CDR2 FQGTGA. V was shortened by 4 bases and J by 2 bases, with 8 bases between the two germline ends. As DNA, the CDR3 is TGTGCCAGCAGCTATGACAGAAACACTGAAGCTTTCTTT. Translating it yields CASSYDRNTEAFF.

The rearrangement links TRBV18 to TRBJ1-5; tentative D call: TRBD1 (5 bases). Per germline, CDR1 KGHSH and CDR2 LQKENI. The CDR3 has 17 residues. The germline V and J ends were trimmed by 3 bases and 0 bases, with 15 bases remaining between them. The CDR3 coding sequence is TGTGCCAGCTCACCGGTGCAGGCGGGGGATAGCAATCAGCCCCAGCATTTT. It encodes CASSPVQAGDSNQPQHF.

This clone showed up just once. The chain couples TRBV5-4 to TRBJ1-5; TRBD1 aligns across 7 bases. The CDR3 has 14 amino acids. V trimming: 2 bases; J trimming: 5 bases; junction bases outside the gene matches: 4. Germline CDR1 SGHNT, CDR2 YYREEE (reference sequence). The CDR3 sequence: CASSLQGIDQPQHF. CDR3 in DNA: TGTGCCAGCAGCTTACAGGGGATAGATCAGCCCCAGCATTTT.

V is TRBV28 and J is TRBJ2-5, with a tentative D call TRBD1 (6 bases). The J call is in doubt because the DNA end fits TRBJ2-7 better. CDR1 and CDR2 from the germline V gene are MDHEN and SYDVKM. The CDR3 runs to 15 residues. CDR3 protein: CASSPPGDTSYEQYF. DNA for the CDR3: TGTGCCAGCAGTCCCCCAGGGGACACCTCCTACGAGCAGTACTTC.